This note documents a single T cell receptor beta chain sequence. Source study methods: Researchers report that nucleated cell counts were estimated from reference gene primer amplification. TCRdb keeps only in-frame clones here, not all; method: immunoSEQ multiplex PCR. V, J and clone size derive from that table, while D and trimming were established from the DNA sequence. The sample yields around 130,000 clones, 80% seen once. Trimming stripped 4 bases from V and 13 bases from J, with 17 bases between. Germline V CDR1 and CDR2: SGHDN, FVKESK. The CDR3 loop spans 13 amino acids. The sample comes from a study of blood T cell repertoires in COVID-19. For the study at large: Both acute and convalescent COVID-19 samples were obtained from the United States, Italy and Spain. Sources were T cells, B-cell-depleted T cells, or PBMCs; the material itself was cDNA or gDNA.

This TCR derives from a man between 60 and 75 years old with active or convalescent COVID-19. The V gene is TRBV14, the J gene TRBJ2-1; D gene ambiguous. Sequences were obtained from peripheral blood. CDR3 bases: TGTGCCAGCAGCCCCCCCCTCGGAGTCAATCAGTTCTTC. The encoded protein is CASSPPLGVNQFF.